This T cell receptor beta chain was found in a study of vaccination effects on CD4 cells after COVID-19. Concerning this clone: What it recognizes is unknown.

Upon completion of 10 days in culture, CD4+ T cells were isolated. BNT162b2 vaccine or mRNA-1273 vaccine was given to participants in two doses. Sequencing was performed with immunoSEQ multiplex PCR; in TCRdb, only in-frame clones are kept and a portion is missing. The repertoire holds fewer than 85,000 clones, roughly 81% seen once, with 2% to 2.5% in the top ten. V was shortened by 3 bases and J by 4 bases, with 26 bases between the two germline ends. The germline V gene has CDR1 GTSNPN and CDR2 SVGIG (reference sequence). The length of the CDR3 is 18 residues. The rearrangement links TRBV30 to TRBJ2-3; D is possibly TRBD1 or TRBD2 (6 bases each). The source was CD4+ T cells from PBMCs cultured without peptide, collected after COVID-19 vaccination. This TCR derives from a human donor who received a COVID-19 vaccine. Written as DNA, the CDR3 is TGTGCCTGGAGAGCCCCGGGGGCAGGGAGTTTTGTGGCAGATACGCAGTATTTT. Encoded protein: CAWRAPGAGSFVADTQYF.